These 22 T cell receptor beta chains share one sample of origin, sequenced in a study of control samples from healthy donors and cancer patients. Profiled with immunoSEQ multiplex PCR; TCRdb holds only in-frame clones, not every one. This sample has 90,000 to 120,000 clones, with almost 85% found just once. The sample taken for sequencing was blood. Every receptor here comes from a man between 18 and 29 years old in good health.

CDR3 nucleotide sequence: TGTGCCTGGAACGCGCAGCCTAATCAGCCCCAGCATTTT. This encodes CAWNAQPNQPQHF. The V call is TRBV30, the J call TRBJ1-5; unclear D gene. The CDR3 is made up of 13 amino acids. Germline CDR1 and CDR2: GTSNPN and SVGIG (reference sequence). V gave up 4 bases and J gave up 4 bases, with 11 bases separating them.

V and J are TRBV4-2 and TRBJ1-2, with D possibly TRBD1 on 5 matching bases. The CDR3 consists of 14 residues. Deletions cut 8 bases from V and 5 bases from J, with 18 bases between. CDR1 is LGHNA, CDR2 YNFKEQ, per germline. The CDR3 DNA reads as TGTGCCAGCGGCAAAGGTGACAGCCTATATGGCTACACCTTC. It yields the protein CASGKGDSLYGYTF.

V is TRBV3-1 (or the pseudogene TRBV3-2) and J is TRBJ2-7; D possibly corresponds to TRBD2 (5 bases). The V gene's germline CDR1 is LGHDT and CDR2 YNNKEL (reference sequence). Trimming pared 4 bases from V and 6 bases from J, leaving 13 bases between. The CDR3 runs 13 residues. The CDR3 nucleotides are TGTGCCAGCAGCCGCGGACTTAAGGGCGAGCAGTACTTC. Translation: CASSRGLKGEQYF.

The rearrangement uses TRBV30 and TRBJ2-6; TRBD1 matches 9 bases. Germline V CDR1 and CDR2: GTSNPN, SVGIG (reference sequence). The CDR3 length is 17 residues. J gave up 4 bases and V 3 bases, and 10 bases lay outside the gene matches. The DNA for the CDR3 is TGTGCCTGGAGGGATACACAGGGGGCGGGGGGGGCCAACGTCCTGACTTTC. As protein: CAWRDTQGAGGANVLTF.

The sample holds a few counts of this clone. This chain connects TRBV19 to TRBJ1-4; 10 bases align to TRBD1. The CDR3 consists of 15 residues. From germline, CDR1 is LNHDA and CDR2 SQIVND (reference sequence). Trimming removed 3 bases from V and 6 bases from J; junction bases left unmatched: 4. As DNA, the CDR3 is TGTGCCAGTAGTATCAGGACAGGGGGGGATGAAAAACTGTTTTTT. This codes for CASSIRTGGDEKLFF.

This clone was recorded a few times. The rearrangement uses TRBV29-1 and TRBJ1-2; D remains ambiguous. From germline, CDR1 is SQVTM and CDR2 ANQGSEA. CDR3 length equals 12 residues. With 3 bases removed from V and 4 bases from J, the gap between germline ends came to 9 bases. The CDR3 protein is CSVEGGFYGYTF. The CDR3 DNA reads TGCAGCGTTGAGGGCGGATTCTATGGCTACACCTTC.

The chain recombines TRBV21-1 with TRBJ2-4; the table names TRBD2, a call not compared with the DNA. TRBV21-1 corresponds to a pseudogene. The CDR3 totals 17 residues. The CDR3 is CASSKCGVGVDGDIQYF. The CDR3 DNA reads as TGTGCCAGCAGCAAATGCGGGGTAGGAGTCGATGGAGACATTCAGTACTTC.

V usage is TRBV6-2 or TRBV6-3 and J usage is TRBJ1-2, with unresolved D. The CDR3 extends over 12 amino acids. Germline V gives CDR1 MNHEY, CDR2 SVGEGT. Deletions cut 2 bases from V and 6 bases from J, with 7 bases between. CDR3 DNA sequence: TGTGCCAGCAGTTACGAAGGAAATGGCTACACCTTC. It encodes CASSYEGNGYTF.

The V gene is TRBV6-5, the J gene TRBJ2-1, with 11 nucleotides matching TRBD2. There are 15 residues in the CDR3. Losses at the gene ends were 8 bases for V and 5 bases for J; bases not matched to a gene: 8. From germline, CDR1 is MNHEY and CDR2 SVGAGI. The CDR3 here is CASGSGTSGNNEQFF. CDR3 nucleotides: TGTGCCAGCGGGTCCGGGACTAGCGGCAACAATGAGCAGTTCTTC.

The chain couples TRBV21-1 to TRBJ1-5; the D call in the table, TRBD1, was not verified against the DNA. TRBV21-1 corresponds to a pseudogene. The CDR3 runs to 15 residues. CDR3 loop: CASSTTGSTNQPQHF. The CDR3 nucleotides are TGTGCCAGCAGCACTACAGGGTCGACTAATCAGCCCCAGCATTTT.

The chain uses TRBV27 and TRBJ1-1, with TRBD1 as a possible D gene (6 bases). Germline lookup yields CDR1 MNHEY and CDR2 SMNVEV (reference sequence). This CDR3 has 16 amino acids. V was trimmed by 1 base and J by 2 bases, leaving 14 bases between them. CDR3: CASSLLGGGYNTEAFF. CDR3 nucleotide sequence: TGTGCCAGCAGTTTATTGGGAGGGGGGTATAACACTGAAGCTTTCTTT.

The chain joins TRBV3-1 (or the pseudogene TRBV3-2) to TRBJ1-5; 7 bases are shared with TRBD1. V was clipped by 3 bases and J by 2 bases; unmatched bases: 4. The CDR3 has 15 amino acids. Germline V gene lookup returns CDR1 LGHDT and CDR2 YNNKEL (reference sequence). CDR3 in amino acids: CASSQGTERNQPQHF. For the CDR3, the DNA is TGTGCCAGCAGCCAGGGGACAGAGCGCAATCAGCCCCAGCATTTT.

V usage is TRBV4-2 and J usage is TRBJ2-2; D is perhaps TRBD1 (6 bases). The CDR3 loop spans 15 amino acids. V dropped 4 bases and J dropped 3 bases, with 12 bases sitting between them. The germline CDR1 and CDR2 sequences are LGHNA and YNFKEQ. Written as DNA, the CDR3 is TGTGCCAGCAGCCCCTACAGGGTGGACACCGGGGAGCTGTTTTTT. It codes for CASSPYRVDTGELFF.

A few counts support this clone. The same CDR3 can be traced to other DNA sequences in this sample. The V call is TRBV5-1, the J call TRBJ2-3; no firm D call. The CDR3 loop spans 12 amino acids. The germline V gene has CDR1 SGHRS and CDR2 YFSETQ. With 4 bases removed from V and 5 bases from J, the gap between germline ends came to 8 bases. CDR3 bases: TGCGCCAGCAGCCTCTGGGGAGATACGCAGTATTTT. Its protein product is CASSLWGDTQYF.

V usage is TRBV14 and J usage is TRBJ1-6; D gene ambiguous. CDR3 length: 15 residues. V lost 4 bases and J lost 2, with 9 bases in between. Germline CDR1 reads SGHDN; CDR2 reads FVKESK. CDR3 coding DNA: TGTGCCAGCAGCCCCCGGACTCCCTATAATTCACCCCTCCACTTT. Translation gives CASSPRTPYNSPLHF.

The V and J genes are TRBV6-5 and TRBJ1-5, with no clear D. V was clipped by 6 bases and J by 0 bases, with 12 bases between them. The CDR3 is made up of 15 amino acids. In germline, CDR1 is MNHEY, CDR2 SVGAGI. Here the CDR3 reads CASRRTWDSNQPQHF. The CDR3 coding sequence is TGTGCCAGCAGACGTACTTGGGATAGCAATCAGCCCCAGCATTTT.

This chain joins TRBV6-5 and TRBJ2-7; D remains ambiguous. Between the trimmed V and J ends, which lost 6 bases and 2 bases, there was a span of 11 bases. Germline values: CDR1 MNHEY, CDR2 SVGAGI. The CDR3 is made up of 13 amino acids. CDR3: CASSVGYTYEQYV. The CDR3 nucleotides read TGTGCCAGCAGCGTGGGGTACACCTACGAGCAGTACGTC.

The CDR3 DNA follows: TGTGCCTGGAGTAGGGGCACAGATACGCAGTATTTT. It translates to CAWSRGTDTQYF. The chain recombines TRBV30 with TRBJ2-3; no definite D call. This CDR3 contains 12 residues. Germline assignment: CDR1 GTSNPN and CDR2 SVGIG (reference sequence). With 2 bases removed from V and 1 base from J, the gap between germline ends came to 4 bases.

This chain connects TRBV7-9 to TRBJ1-5; unclear D gene. The germline V gene has CDR1 SEHNR and CDR2 FQNEAQ (reference sequence). The CDR3 extends over 15 amino acids. Trimming left V 4 bases short and J 5 bases short, with 15 bases between. The CDR3 region is CASSSSDPSDQPQHF. In DNA, the CDR3 is TGTGCCAGCAGCTCATCCGACCCATCGGATCAGCCCCAGCATTTT.

This clone was observed once. This chain links TRBV18 with TRBJ1-1; 7 nucleotides agree with TRBD1. Losses at the gene ends were 3 bases for V and 7 bases for J; bases not matched to a gene: 14. CDR1 is KGHSH and CDR2 is LQKENI in the germline V gene. CDR3 length equals 16 residues. The CDR3 protein is CASSPRKAQGPYEAFF. CDR3 DNA sequence: TGTGCCAGCTCACCTCGGAAGGCACAGGGGCCCTATGAAGCTTTCTTT.

This chain joins TRBV5-8 and TRBJ2-7; D unresolved. The V gene's germline CDR1 is SGHTS and CDR2 YDEGEE. The CDR3 consists of 11 residues. Trimming stripped 1 base from V and 5 bases from J, with 4 bases between. The CDR3 sequence: CASSLYNEQYF. CDR3 sequence (DNA): TGTGCCAGCAGCTTGTACAACGAGCAGTACTTC.

V usage is TRBV28 and J usage is TRBJ2-7; 9 bases are shared with TRBD1. Trimming removed 7 bases from V and 1 base from J; junction bases left unmatched: 8. The germline V gene encodes CDR1 MDHEN and CDR2 SYDVKM. This CDR3 is 15 amino acids long. CDR3 bases: TGTGCCAGCACCATACCGGGACAGGGATCCTACGAGCAGTACTTC. Amino acids: CASTIPGQGSYEQYF.